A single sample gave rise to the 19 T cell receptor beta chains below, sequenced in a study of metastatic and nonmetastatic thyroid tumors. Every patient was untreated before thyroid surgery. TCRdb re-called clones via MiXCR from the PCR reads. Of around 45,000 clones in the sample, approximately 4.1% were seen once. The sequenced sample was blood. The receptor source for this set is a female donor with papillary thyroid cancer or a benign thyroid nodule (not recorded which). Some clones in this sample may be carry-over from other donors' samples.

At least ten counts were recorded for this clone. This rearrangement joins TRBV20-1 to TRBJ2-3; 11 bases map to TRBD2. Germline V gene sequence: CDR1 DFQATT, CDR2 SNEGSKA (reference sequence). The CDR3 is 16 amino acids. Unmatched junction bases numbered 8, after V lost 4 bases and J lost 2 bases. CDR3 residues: CSANLLAGALTDTQYF. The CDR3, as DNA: TGCAGTGCTAATTTACTAGCGGGAGCGCTCACAGATACGCAGTATTTT.

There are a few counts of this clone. This CDR3 is CASSPGGLAGVNEQFF. DNA for the CDR3: TGTGCCAGCTCCCCGGGTGGACTAGCGGGAGTTAATGAGCAGTTCTTC. The chain employs TRBV18 and TRBJ2-1; 13 bases line up with TRBD2. V lost 6 bases, J lost 7 bases, and 9 bases stayed unmatched. CDR3 length: 16 amino acids. Looked up from germline, CDR1 is KGHSH and CDR2 is LQKENI.

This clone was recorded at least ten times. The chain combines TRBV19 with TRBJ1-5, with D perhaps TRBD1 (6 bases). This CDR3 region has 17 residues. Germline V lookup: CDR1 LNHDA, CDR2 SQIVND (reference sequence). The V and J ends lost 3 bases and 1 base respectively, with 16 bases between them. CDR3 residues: CASSIIQGSWSNQPQHF. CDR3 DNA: TGTGCCAGTAGTATTATCCAGGGGAGTTGGAGCAATCAGCCCCAGCATTTT.

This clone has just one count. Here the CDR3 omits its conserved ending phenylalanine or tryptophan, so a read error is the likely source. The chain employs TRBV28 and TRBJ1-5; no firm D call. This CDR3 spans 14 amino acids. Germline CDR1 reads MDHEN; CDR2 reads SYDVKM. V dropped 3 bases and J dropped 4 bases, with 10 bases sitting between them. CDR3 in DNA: TGTGCCAGCAGTTTTGGCTGGGAGAATCAGCCCCAGCATTAT. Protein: CASSFGWENQPQHY.

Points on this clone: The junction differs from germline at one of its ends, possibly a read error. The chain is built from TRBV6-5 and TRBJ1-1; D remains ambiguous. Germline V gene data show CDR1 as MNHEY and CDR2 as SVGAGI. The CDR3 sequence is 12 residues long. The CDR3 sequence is CASSYYGSEDFF. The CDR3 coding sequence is TGTGCCAGCAGTTACTATGGGTCCGAAGATTTCTTT.

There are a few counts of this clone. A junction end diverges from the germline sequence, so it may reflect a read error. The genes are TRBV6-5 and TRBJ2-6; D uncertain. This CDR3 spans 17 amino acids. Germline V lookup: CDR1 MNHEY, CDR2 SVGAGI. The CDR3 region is CASSYRFGSSVANVLTF. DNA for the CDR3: TGTGCCAGCAGTTACAGGTTCGGGTCCTCTGTGGCCAACGTCCTGACTTTC.

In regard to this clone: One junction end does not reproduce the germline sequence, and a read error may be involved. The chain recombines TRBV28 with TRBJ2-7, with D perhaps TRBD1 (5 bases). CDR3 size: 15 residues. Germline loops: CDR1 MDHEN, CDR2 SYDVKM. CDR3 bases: TGTGTCAGCAGTTCTCACCAGGGAAGGTCCTACGAGCAGTACTTC. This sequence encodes CVSSSHQGRSYEQYF.

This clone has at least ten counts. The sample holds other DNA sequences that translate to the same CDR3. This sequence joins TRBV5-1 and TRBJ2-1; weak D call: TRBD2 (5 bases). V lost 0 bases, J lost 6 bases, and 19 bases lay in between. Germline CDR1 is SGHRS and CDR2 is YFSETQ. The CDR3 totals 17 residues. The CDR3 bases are TGCGCCAGCAGCTTGGGAATCCGGGATCGCCCCGGCAATGAGCAGTTCTTC. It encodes CASSLGIRDRPGNEQFF.

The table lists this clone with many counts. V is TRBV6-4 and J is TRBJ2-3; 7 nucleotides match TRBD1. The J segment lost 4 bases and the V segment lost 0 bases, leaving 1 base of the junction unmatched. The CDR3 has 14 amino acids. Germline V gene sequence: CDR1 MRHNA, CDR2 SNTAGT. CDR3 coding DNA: TGTGCCAGCAGTGACTCCCAGGGGGCAGATACGCAGTATTTT. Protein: CASSDSQGADTQYF.

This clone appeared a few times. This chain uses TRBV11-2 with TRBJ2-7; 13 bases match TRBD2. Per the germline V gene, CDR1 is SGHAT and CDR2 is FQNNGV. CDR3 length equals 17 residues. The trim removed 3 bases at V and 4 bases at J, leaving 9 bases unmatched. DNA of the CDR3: TGTGCCAGCAGCTTGACCCCGACTAGCGGGAGGTTATACGAGCAGTACTTC. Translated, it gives CASSLTPTSGRLYEQYF. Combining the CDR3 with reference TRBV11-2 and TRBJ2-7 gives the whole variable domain EAGVAQSPRYKIIEKRQSVAFWCNPISGHATLYWYQQILGQGPKLLIQFQNNGVVDDSQLPKDRFSAERLKGVDSTLKIQPAKLEDSAVYLCASSLTPTSGRLYEQYFGPGTRLTVT.

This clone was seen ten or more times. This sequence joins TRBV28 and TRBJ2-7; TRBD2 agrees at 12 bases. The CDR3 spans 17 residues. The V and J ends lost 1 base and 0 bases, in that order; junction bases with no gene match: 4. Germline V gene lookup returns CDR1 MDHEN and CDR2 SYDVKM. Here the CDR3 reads CASSLSRLAGASYEQYF. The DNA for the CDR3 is TGTGCCAGCAGTTTATCGAGACTAGCGGGAGCCTCCTACGAGCAGTACTTC. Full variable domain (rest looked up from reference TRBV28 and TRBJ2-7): DVKVTQSSRYLVKRTGEKVFLECVQDMDHENMFWYRQDPGLGLRLIYFSYDVKMKEKGDIPEGYSVSREKKERFSLILESASTNQTSMYLCASSLSRLAGASYEQYFGPGTRLTVT.

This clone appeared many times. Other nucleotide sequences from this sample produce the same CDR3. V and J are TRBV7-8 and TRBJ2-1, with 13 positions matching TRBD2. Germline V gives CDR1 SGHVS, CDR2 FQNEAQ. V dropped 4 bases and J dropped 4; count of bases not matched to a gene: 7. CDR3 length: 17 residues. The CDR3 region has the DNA TGTGCCAGCAGCTCCCTGACTAGCGGGAGGCCATACAATGAGCAGTTCTTC. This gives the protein CASSSLTSGRPYNEQFF.

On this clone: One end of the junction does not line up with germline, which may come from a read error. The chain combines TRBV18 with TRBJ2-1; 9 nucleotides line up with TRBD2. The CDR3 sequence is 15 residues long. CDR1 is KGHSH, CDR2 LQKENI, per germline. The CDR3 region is CASSPSGSSYNEQSF. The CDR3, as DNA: TGTGCCAGCTCACCTAGCGGGAGCTCCTACAATGAGCAGTCCTTC.

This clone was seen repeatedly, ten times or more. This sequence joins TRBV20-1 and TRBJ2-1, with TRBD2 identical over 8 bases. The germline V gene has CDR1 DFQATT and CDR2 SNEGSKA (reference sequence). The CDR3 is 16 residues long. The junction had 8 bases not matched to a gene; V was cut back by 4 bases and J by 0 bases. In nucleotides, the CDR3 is TGCAGTGCTAATCGAATAGCGGGGAGCTCCTACAATGAGCAGTTCTTC. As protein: CSANRIAGSSYNEQFF.

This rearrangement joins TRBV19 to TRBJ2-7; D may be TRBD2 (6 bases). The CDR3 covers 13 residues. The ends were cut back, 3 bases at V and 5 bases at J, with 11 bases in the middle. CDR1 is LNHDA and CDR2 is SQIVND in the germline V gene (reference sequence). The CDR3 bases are TGTGCCAGTAGTATCGTGGCGGGAAACGAGCAGTACTTC. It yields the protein CASSIVAGNEQYF.

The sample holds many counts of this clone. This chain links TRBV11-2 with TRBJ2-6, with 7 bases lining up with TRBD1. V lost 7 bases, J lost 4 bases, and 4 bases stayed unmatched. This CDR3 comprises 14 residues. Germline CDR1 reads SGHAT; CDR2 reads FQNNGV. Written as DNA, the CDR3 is TGTGCCAGCACCGACAGGGCCGGGGCCAACGTCCTGACTTTC. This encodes CASTDRAGANVLTF. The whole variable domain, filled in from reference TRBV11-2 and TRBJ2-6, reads EAGVAQSPRYKIIEKRQSVAFWCNPISGHATLYWYQQILGQGPKLLIQFQNNGVVDDSQLPKDRFSAERLKGVDSTLKIQPAKLEDSAVYLCASTDRAGANVLTFGAGSRLTVL.

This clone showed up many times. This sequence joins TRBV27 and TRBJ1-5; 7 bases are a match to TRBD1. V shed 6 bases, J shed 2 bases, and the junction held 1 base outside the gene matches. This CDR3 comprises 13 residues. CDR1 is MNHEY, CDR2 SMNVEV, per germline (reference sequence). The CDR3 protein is CASSDRGNQPQHF. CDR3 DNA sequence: TGTGCCAGCAGCGACAGGGGCAATCAGCCCCAGCATTTT.

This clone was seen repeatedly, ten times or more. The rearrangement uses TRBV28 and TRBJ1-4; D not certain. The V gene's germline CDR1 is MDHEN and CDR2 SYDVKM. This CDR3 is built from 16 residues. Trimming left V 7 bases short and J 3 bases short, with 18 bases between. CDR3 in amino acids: CASKRPQQSANEKLFF. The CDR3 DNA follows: TGTGCCAGCAAACGTCCCCAACAGTCGGCTAATGAAAAACTGTTTTTT. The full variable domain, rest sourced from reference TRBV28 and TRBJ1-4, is DVKVTQSSRYLVKRTGEKVFLECVQDMDHENMFWYRQDPGLGLRLIYFSYDVKMKEKGDIPEGYSVSREKKERFSLILESASTNQTSMYLCASKRPQQSANEKLFFGSGTQLSVL.

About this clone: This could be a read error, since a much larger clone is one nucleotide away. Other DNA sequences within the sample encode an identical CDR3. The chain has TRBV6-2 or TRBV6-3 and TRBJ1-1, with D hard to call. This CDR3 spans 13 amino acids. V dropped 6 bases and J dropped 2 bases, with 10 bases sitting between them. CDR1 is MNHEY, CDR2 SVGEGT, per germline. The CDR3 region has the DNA TGTGCCAGCAGGGGGTCTGGAAACACTGAAGCTTTCTTT. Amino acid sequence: CASRGSGNTEAFF.